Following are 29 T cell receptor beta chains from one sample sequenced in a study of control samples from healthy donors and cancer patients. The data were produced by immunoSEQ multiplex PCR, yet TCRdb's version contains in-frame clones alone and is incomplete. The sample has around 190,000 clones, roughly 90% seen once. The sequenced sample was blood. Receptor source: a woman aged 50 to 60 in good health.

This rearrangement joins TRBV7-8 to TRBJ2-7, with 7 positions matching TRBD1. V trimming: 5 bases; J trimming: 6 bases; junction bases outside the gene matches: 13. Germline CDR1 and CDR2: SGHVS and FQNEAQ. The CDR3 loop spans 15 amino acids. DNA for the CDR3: TGTGCCAGCAGCCCATCATGGGGACAGAGGTTCGAGCAGTACTTC. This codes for CASSPSWGQRFEQYF.

CDR3 coding DNA: TGTGCCAGCAGCTTAAGTTATGGGGGCTCCTACAATGAGCAGTTCTTC. Amino acids: CASSLSYGGSYNEQFF. This chain links TRBV7-2 with TRBJ2-1; either TRBD1 or TRBD2 may fit D (5 bases each). In germline, CDR1 is SGHTA, CDR2 FQGNSA. V was clipped by 2 bases and J by 0 bases, with 11 bases between them. The CDR3 is made up of 16 amino acids.

DNA for the CDR3: TGTGCCAGCAGCCGAGAATCAGGCGAGCAGTACTTC. Translation gives CASSRESGEQYF. The chain has TRBV5-5 and TRBJ2-7; D remains ambiguous. Germline V gives CDR1 SGHKS, CDR2 YYEKEE (reference sequence). V was clipped by 4 bases and J by 6 bases, with 11 bases between them. The CDR3 consists of 12 residues.

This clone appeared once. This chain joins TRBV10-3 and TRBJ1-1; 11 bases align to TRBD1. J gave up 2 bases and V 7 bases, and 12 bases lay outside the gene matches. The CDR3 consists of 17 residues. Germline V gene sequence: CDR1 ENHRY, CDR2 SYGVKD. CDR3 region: CAIKSGQGAATNTEAFF. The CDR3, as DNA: TGTGCCATCAAGAGTGGACAGGGGGCGGCTACAAACACTGAAGCTTTCTTT.

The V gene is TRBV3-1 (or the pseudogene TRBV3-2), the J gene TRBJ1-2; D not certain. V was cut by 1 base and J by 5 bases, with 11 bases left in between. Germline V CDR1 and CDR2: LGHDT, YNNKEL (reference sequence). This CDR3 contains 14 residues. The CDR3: CASSQGRAPYGYTF. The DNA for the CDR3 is TGTGCCAGCAGCCAAGGGCGTGCGCCTTATGGCTACACCTTC.

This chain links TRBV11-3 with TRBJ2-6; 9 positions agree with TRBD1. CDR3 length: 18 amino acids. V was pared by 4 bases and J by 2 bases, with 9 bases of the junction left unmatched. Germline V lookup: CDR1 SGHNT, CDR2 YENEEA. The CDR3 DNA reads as TGTGCCAGCAGCTCCCACAGGGGGCCCCTCACTGGGGCCAACGTCCTGACTTTC. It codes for CASSSHRGPLTGANVLTF. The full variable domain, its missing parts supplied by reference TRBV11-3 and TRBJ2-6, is EAGVVQSPRYKIIEKKQPVAFWCNPISGHNTLYWYLQNLGQGPELLIRYENEEAVDDSQLPKDRFSAERLKGVDSTLKIQPAELGDSAVYLCASSSHRGPLTGANVLTFGAGSRLTVL.

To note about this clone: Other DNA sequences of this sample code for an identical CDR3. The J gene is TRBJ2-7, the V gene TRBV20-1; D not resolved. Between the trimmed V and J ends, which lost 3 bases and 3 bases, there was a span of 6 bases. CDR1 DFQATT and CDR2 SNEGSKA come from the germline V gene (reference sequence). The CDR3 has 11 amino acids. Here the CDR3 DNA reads TGCAGTGCTAGGGGCAGCTACGAGCAGTACTTC. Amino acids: CSARGSYEQYF.

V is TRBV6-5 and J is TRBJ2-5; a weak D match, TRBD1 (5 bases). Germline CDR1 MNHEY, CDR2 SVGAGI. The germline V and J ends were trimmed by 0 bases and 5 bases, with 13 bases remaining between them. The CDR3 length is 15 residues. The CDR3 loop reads CASSYSGRVGETQYF. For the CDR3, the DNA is TGTGCCAGCAGTTACTCGGGCAGGGTAGGCGAGACCCAGTACTTC.

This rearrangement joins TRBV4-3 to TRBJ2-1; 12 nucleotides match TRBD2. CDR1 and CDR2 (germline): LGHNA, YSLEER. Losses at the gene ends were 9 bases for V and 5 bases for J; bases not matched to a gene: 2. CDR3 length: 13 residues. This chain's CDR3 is CASGLAGNNEQFF. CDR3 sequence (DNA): TGCGCCAGTGGACTAGCGGGAAACAATGAGCAGTTCTTC.

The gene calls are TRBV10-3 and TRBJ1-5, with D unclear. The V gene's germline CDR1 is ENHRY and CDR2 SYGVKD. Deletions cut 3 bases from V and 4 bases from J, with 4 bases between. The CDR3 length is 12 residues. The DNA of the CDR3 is TGTGCCATCAGTGACTTAAATCAGCCCCAGCATTTT. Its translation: CAISDLNQPQHF.

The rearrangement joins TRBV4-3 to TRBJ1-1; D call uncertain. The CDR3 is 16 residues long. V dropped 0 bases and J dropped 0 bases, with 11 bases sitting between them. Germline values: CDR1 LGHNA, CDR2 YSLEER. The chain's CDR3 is CASSQDGYGMNTEAFF. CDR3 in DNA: TGCGCCAGCAGCCAAGATGGTTACGGAATGAACACTGAAGCTTTCTTT.

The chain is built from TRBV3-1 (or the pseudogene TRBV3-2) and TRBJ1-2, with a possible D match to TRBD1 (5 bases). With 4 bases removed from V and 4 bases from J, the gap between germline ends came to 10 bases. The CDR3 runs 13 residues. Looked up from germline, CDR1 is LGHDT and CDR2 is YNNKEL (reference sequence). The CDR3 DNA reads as TGTGCCAGCAGCCGACAGAGGACCTATGGCTACACCTTC. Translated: CASSRQRTYGYTF.

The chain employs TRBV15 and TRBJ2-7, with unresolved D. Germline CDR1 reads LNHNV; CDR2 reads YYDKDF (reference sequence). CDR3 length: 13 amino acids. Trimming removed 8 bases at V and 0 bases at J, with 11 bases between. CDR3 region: CATSGRSSYEQYF. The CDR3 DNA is TGTGCCACCTCTGGACGGAGCTCCTACGAGCAGTACTTC. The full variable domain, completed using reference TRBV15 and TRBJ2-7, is DAMVIQNPRYQVTQFGKPVTLSCSQTLNHNVMYWYQQKSSQAPKLLFHYYDKDFNNEADTPDNFQSRRPNTSFCFLDIRSPGLGDTAMYLCATSGRSSYEQYFGPGTRLTVT.

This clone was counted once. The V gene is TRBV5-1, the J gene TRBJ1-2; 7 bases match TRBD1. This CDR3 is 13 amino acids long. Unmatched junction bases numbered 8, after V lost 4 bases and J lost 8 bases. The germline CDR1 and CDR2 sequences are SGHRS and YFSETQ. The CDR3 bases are TGCGCCAGCAGCATCACAGGGGCGAGAGGCTACACCTTC. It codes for CASSITGARGYTF.

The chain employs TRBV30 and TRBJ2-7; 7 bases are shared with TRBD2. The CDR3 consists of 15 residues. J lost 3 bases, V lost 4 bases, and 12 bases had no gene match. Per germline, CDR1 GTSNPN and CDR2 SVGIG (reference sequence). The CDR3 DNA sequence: TGTGCCTGGATTGCTGCCACAAGCGGGGACTACGAGCAGTACTTC. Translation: CAWIAATSGDYEQYF.

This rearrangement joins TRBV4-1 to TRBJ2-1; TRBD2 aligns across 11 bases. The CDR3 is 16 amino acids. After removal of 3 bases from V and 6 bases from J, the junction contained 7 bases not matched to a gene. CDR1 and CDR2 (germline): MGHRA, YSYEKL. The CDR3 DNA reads TGCGCCAGCAGCCATGTTAGCGGGAGGGCCCTCAATGAGCAGTTCTTC. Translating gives CASSHVSGRALNEQFF.

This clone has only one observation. The CDR3 protein is CATSATRGDQPQHF. CDR3 in DNA: TGTGCCACCTCCGCCACCCGTGGGGATCAGCCCCAGCATTTT. The rearrangement links TRBV2 to TRBJ1-5; D gene ambiguous. V was cut by 10 bases and J by 5 bases, with 18 bases left in between. This CDR3 region has 14 residues. The germline V gene has CDR1 SNHLY and CDR2 FYNNEI.

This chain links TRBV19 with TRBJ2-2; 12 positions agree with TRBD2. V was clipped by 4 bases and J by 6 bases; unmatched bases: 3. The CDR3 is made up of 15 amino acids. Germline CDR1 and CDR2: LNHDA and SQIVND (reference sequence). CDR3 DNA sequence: TGTGCCAGTAGTAGGGGACTAGCGGGTCCCGGGGAGCTGTTTTTT. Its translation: CASSRGLAGPGELFF.

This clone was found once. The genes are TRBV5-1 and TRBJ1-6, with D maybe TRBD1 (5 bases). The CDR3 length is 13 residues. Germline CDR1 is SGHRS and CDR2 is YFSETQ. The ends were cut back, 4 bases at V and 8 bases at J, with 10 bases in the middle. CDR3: CASSPMGDSPLHF. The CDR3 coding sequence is TGCGCCAGCAGCCCTATGGGGGATTCACCCCTCCACTTT.

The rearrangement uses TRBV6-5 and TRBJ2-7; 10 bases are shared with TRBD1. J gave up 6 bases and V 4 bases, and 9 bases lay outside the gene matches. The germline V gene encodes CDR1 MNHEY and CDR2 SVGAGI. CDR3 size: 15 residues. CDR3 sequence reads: CASSSGTGDLGEQYF. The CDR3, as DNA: TGTGCCAGCAGTTCCGGGACAGGGGATCTCGGCGAGCAGTACTTC.

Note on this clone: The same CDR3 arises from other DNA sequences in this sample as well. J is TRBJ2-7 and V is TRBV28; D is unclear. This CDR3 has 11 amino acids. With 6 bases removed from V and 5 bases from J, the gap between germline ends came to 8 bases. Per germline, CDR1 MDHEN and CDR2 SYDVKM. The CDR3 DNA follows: TGTGCCAGCAGCCTAGGGCACGAGCAGTACTTC. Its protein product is CASSLGHEQYF.

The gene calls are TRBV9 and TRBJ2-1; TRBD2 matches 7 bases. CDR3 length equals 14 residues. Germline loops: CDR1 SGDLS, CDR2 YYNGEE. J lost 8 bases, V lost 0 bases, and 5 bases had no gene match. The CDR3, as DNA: TGTGCCAGCAGCGTAGGCGGGAGCAACCATGAGCAGTTCTTC. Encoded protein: CASSVGGSNHEQFF. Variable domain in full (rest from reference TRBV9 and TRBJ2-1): DSGVTQTPKHLITATGQRVTLRCSPRSGDLSVYWYQQSLDQGLQFLIQYYNGEERAKGNILERFSAQQFPDLHSELNLSSLELGDSALYFCASSVGGSNHEQFFGPGTRLTVL.

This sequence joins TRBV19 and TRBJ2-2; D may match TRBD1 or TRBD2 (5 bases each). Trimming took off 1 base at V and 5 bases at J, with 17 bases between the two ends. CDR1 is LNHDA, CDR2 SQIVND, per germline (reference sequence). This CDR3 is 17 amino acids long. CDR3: CASSIGRVSWGTGELFF. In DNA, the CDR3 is TGTGCCAGTAGTATAGGTAGGGTCTCCTGGGGGACCGGGGAGCTGTTTTTT.

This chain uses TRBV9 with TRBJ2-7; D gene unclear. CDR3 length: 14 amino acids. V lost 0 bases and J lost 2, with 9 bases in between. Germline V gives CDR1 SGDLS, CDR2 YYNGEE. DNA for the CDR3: TGTGCCAGCAGCGTAGATCCAGCCACCTACGAGCAGTACTTC. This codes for CASSVDPATYEQYF.

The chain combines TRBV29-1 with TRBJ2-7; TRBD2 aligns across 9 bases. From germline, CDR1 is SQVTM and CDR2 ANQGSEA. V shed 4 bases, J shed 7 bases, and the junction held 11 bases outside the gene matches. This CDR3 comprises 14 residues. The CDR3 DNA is TGCAGCGTTGGAATGGCGGGAGGGCCACGGGAGCAGTACTTC. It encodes CSVGMAGGPREQYF.

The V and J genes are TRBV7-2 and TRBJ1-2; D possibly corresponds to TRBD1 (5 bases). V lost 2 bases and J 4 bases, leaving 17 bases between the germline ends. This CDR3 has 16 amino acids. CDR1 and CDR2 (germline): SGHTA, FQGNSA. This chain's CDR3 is CASSLIPSGRGYGYTF. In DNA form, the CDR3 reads TGTGCCAGCAGCTTAATCCCGTCAGGGAGAGGCTATGGCTACACCTTC. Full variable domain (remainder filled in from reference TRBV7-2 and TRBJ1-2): GAGVSQSPSNKVTEKGKDVELRCDPISGHTALYWYRQSLGQGLEFLIYFQGNSAPDKSGLPSDRFSAERTGGSVSTLTIQRTQQEDSAVYLCASSLIPSGRGYGYTFGSGTRLTVV.

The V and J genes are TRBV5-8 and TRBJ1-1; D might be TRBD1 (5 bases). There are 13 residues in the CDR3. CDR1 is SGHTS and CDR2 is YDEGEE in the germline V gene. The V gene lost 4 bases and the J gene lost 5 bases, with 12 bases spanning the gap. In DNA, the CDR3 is TGTGCCAGCAGCCGGGGTGGGGGTACTGAAGCTTTCTTT. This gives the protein CASSRGGGTEAFF.

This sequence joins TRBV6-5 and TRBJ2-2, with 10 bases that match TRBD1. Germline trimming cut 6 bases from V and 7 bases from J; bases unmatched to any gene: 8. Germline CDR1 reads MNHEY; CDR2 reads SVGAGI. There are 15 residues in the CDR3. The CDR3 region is CASSRDRGWSGELFF. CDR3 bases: TGTGCCAGCAGCCGGGACAGGGGCTGGAGCGGGGAGCTGTTTTTT.

DNA for the CDR3: TGTGCCAGCAGTTCTCCCGGGGGGGTTTCACCCCTCCACTTT. It yields the protein CASSSPGGVSPLHF. The chain links TRBV5-4 to TRBJ1-6; D is possibly TRBD1 (5 bases). The V end lost 5 bases, the J end lost 9 bases, and 15 bases lay between the germline ends. The CDR3 is 14 amino acids. From germline, CDR1 is SGHNT and CDR2 YYREEE (reference sequence).